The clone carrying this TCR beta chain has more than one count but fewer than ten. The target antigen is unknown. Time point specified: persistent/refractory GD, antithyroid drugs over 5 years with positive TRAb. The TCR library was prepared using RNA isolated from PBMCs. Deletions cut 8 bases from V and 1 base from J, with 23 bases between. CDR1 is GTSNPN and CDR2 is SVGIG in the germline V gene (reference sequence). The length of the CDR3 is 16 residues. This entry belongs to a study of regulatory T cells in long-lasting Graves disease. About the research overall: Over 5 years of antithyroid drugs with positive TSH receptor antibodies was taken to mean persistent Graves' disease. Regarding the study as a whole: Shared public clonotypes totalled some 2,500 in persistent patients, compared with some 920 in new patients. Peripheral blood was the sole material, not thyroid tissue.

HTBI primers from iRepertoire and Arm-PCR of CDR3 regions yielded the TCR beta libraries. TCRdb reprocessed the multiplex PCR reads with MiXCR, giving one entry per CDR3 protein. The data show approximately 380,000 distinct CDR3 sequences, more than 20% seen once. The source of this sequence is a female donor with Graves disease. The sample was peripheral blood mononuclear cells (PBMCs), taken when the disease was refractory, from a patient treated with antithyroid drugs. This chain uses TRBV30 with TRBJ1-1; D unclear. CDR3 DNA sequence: TGTGCCCGAACCCAAACCCGACAAAGTAAGAACACTGAAGCTTTCTTT. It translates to CARTQTRQSKNTEAFF. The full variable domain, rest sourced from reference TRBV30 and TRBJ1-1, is SQTIHQWPATLVQPVGSPLSLECTVEGTSNPNLYWYRQAAGRGLQLLFYSVGIGQISSEVPQNLSASRPQDRQFILSSKKLLLSDSGFYLCARTQTRQSKNTEAFFGQGTRLTVV.